These 18 T cell receptor beta chains were sequenced from one sample in a study of cytomegalovirus exposure and HLA in healthy donors. 13 Jbeta primers and 60 Vbeta primers were used for the PCR. Clones were sequenced by immunoSEQ multiplex PCR, and TCRdb holds only the in-frame ones, with some missing. The sample has about 200,000 clones, 79% seen once; the top ten hold 4.4%. The specimen was PBMCs. All receptors derive from a woman under 40 in good health and CMV-seropositive.

This chain uses TRBV7-2 with TRBJ2-1; 8 nucleotides agree with TRBD2. CDR3 length equals 15 residues. Germline trimming cut 4 bases from V and 5 bases from J; bases unmatched to any gene: 7. The germline V gene encodes CDR1 SGHTA and CDR2 FQGNSA. CDR3 coding DNA: TGTGCCAGCAGCTCCGGGACTAGAATGGACAATGAGCAGTTCTTC. It specifies CASSSGTRMDNEQFF.

The gene calls are TRBV2 and TRBJ2-1; 11 bases fit TRBD1. The CDR3 covers 15 residues. Trimming at V came to 5 bases and at J to 4 bases, leaving 4 bases not matched to a gene. Germline CDR1 and CDR2: SNHLY and FYNNEI. The CDR3 DNA sequence: TGTGCCAGCAGTTCCGGACAGGGGGCATACAATGAGCAGTTCTTC. Protein product: CASSSGQGAYNEQFF.

The V and J genes are TRBV27 and TRBJ1-2, with 9 nucleotides matching TRBD1. Germline V gene data show CDR1 as MNHEY and CDR2 as SMNVEV (reference sequence). This CDR3 has 14 residues. V lost 6 bases, J lost 3 bases, and 5 bases stayed unmatched. CDR3: CASSPGTGYYGYTF. CDR3 coding DNA: TGTGCCAGCAGCCCCGGGACAGGGTACTATGGCTACACCTTC.

The V call is TRBV7-9, the J call TRBJ2-7; TRBD1 matches at 9 bases. Germline values: CDR1 SEHNR, CDR2 FQNEAQ (reference sequence). There are 15 residues in the CDR3. Trimming removed 5 bases from V and 2 bases from J; junction bases left unmatched: 7. CDR3 in DNA: TGTGCCAGCAGCCAAGAGGACAGGGGAGCCTACGAGCAGTACTTC. It yields the protein CASSQEDRGAYEQYF.

The chain joins TRBV7-2 to TRBJ1-2; 11 positions match TRBD1. Trimming took 5 bases from V and 3 from J; bases not matched to a gene: 2. CDR3 size: 14 residues. Germline V CDR1 and CDR2: SGHTA, FQGNSA. The CDR3 region is CASSPDRGHYGYTF. The CDR3 nucleotides are TGTGCCAGCAGCCCGGACAGGGGGCACTATGGCTACACCTTC.

V and J are TRBV7-9 and TRBJ2-4; a possible D gene is TRBD2 (5 bases). V lost 5 bases to trimming and J lost 5 bases, with 13 bases between them. The CDR3 spans 14 residues. Germline loops: CDR1 SEHNR, CDR2 FQNEAQ (reference sequence). The CDR3 DNA sequence: TGTGCCAGCAGCCTCTCCGGACTCGAAAACATTCAGTACTTC. Its protein is CASSLSGLENIQYF.

The rearrangement links TRBV29-1 to TRBJ2-7; weak D call: TRBD1 (6 bases). The length of the CDR3 is 14 residues. Per the germline V gene, CDR1 is SQVTM and CDR2 is ANQGSEA. Trimming pared 4 bases from V and 3 bases from J, leaving 16 bases between. The DNA for the CDR3 is TGCAGCGTTGGCTGGGACACGGCGATCTACGAGCAGTACTTC. This translates into CSVGWDTAIYEQYF.

The V gene is TRBV6-5, the J gene TRBJ2-2; 11 bases line up with TRBD1. J lost 6 bases, V lost 6 bases, and 9 bases had no gene match. This CDR3 has 16 amino acids. Per germline, CDR1 MNHEY and CDR2 SVGAGI. CDR3 nucleotide sequence: TGTGCCAGCAGATACGGACAGGGGGCGCTGGCCGGGGAGCTGTTTTTT. This codes for CASRYGQGALAGELFF.

This clone was observed a few times. The genes are TRBV14 and TRBJ1-1, with D maybe TRBD1 (6 bases). With 3 bases removed from V and 3 bases from J, the gap between germline ends came to 11 bases. This CDR3 contains 14 residues. Germline V lookup: CDR1 SGHDN, CDR2 FVKESK. CDR3 loop: CASSQVGGDTEAFF. The CDR3 bases are TGTGCCAGCAGCCAGGTAGGGGGGGACACTGAAGCTTTCTTT. Full variable domain (rest looked up from reference TRBV14 and TRBJ1-1): EAGVTQFPSHSVIEKGQTVTLRCDPISGHDNLYWYRRVMGKEIKFLLHFVKESKQDESGMPNNRFLAERTGGTYSTLKVQPAELEDSGVYFCASSQVGGDTEAFFGQGTRLTVV.

The chain links TRBV28 to TRBJ1-1; a weak D match, TRBD1 (5 bases). The CDR3 spans 12 residues. Trimming removed 2 bases from V and 13 bases from J, with 14 bases in between. The germline gives CDR1 MDHEN, CDR2 SYDVKM. Here the CDR3 DNA reads TGTGCCAGCAGTTTAGTTGGGGGAGGTGTTTTCTTT. Translating gives CASSLVGGGVFF.

The rearrangement links TRBV5-8 to TRBJ2-7, with TRBD1 identical over 8 bases. This CDR3 contains 17 residues. With 6 bases clipped from V and 3 bases from J, the junction kept 17 bases outside the gene matches. Germline V CDR1 and CDR2: SGHTS, YDEGEE. The CDR3 loop is CASIVKPGQAPFYEQYF. The CDR3 coding sequence is TGTGCCAGCATCGTAAAACCGGGACAGGCACCCTTCTACGAGCAGTACTTC.

The chain has TRBV29-1 and TRBJ2-7; TRBD2 is a possible D gene (6 bases). The CDR3 extends over 12 amino acids. V was trimmed by 4 bases and J by 2 bases, leaving 9 bases between them. Looked up from germline, CDR1 is SQVTM and CDR2 is ANQGSEA. The CDR3 loop reads CSVGGAPYEQYF. DNA of the CDR3: TGCAGCGTTGGCGGGGCCCCCTACGAGCAGTACTTC.

The J gene is TRBJ2-7, the V gene TRBV7-9; 8 bases agree with TRBD2. Germline trimming cut 2 bases from V and 5 bases from J; bases unmatched to any gene: 11. CDR1 is SEHNR and CDR2 is FQNEAQ in the germline V gene (reference sequence). The CDR3 sequence is 16 residues long. In DNA, the CDR3 is TGTGCCAGCAGCTTACTACGGGGGGGCGGATTCCACGAGCAGTACTTC. It translates to CASSLLRGGGFHEQYF.

The sample holds a few counts of this clone. V gene TRBV5-1 combines with J gene TRBJ2-7; maybe TRBD2 (5 bases). CDR3 length: 15 residues. V was clipped by 5 bases and J by 0 bases, with 15 bases between them. Per the germline V gene, CDR1 is SGHRS and CDR2 is YFSETQ. The CDR3 reads CASSTPRTDSYEQYF. Here the CDR3 DNA reads TGCGCCAGCAGTACACCGCGGACTGACTCCTACGAGCAGTACTTC.

The rearrangement uses TRBV19 and TRBJ1-4; D unclear. Looked up from germline, CDR1 is LNHDA and CDR2 is SQIVND (reference sequence). The CDR3 sequence is 13 residues long. The V gene lost 6 bases and the J gene lost 8 bases, with 13 bases spanning the gap. The CDR3: CASSPTAAEKLFF. CDR3 coding DNA: TGTGCCAGTAGCCCAACGGCGGCAGAAAAACTGTTTTTT.

The V and J genes are TRBV6-5 and TRBJ2-7; D is perhaps TRBD1 (6 bases). Germline CDR1 reads MNHEY; CDR2 reads SVGAGI. Between the trimmed V and J ends, which lost 10 bases and 3 bases, there was a span of 16 bases. CDR3 length equals 13 residues. CDR3 sequence: CATGAGVIYEQYF. The DNA for the CDR3 is TGTGCCACCGGGGCAGGGGTTATCTACGAGCAGTACTTC.

The chain links TRBV11-2 to TRBJ2-1; 7 bases align to TRBD2. Germline CDR1 is SGHAT and CDR2 is FQNNGV. The CDR3 has 17 residues. V gave up 7 bases and J gave up 2 bases; unmatched junction bases: 14. The DNA for the CDR3 is TGTGCCAGCACCTCGCCCAGGGACTACCGAGCCTACAATGAGCAGTTCTTC. It translates to CASTSPRDYRAYNEQFF.

The gene calls are TRBV11-2 and TRBJ2-7; no reliable D call. V lost 1 base and J lost 1, with 11 bases in between. CDR3 length: 15 amino acids. Per the germline V gene, CDR1 is SGHAT and CDR2 is FQNNGV. The CDR3 coding sequence is TGTGCCAGCAGCTTAGCGAGCCGGAGTTCCTACGAGCAGTACTTC. This sequence encodes CASSLASRSSYEQYF.